These 22 T cell receptor beta chains share one sample of origin, sequenced in a study of blood T cell repertoires in COVID-19. Only in-frame clones appear in the TCRdb table, and some are missing; sequencing was by immunoSEQ multiplex PCR. The sample comprises around 200,000 clones, 87% of which are singletons, and approximately 6.2% rests with the top ten. The specimen was peripheral blood. The source of these receptors is a man between 60 and 70 years old who had recovered from COVID-19.

The CDR3 is CASSLREGGELFF. CDR3 sequence (DNA): TGTGCCAGCAGCTTGAGGGAGGGCGGGGAGCTGTTTTTT. The chain employs TRBV5-4 and TRBJ2-2, with TRBD2 matching over 7 bases. With 1 base clipped from V and 7 bases from J, the junction kept 1 base outside the gene matches. This CDR3 is built from 13 residues. Germline V gene lookup returns CDR1 SGHNT and CDR2 YYREEE (reference sequence).

V and J are TRBV15 and TRBJ1-1, with a tentative D call TRBD1 (5 bases). Germline loops: CDR1 LNHNV, CDR2 YYDKDF (reference sequence). Trimming cost V 3 bases and J 1 base, with 12 bases left between them. The CDR3 is 15 amino acids. CDR3: CATSRGGGRNTEAFF. CDR3 DNA: TGTGCCACCAGCAGGGGGGGAGGGAGGAACACTGAAGCTTTCTTT. Together with reference TRBV15 and TRBJ1-1, the CDR3 gives the full variable domain: DAMVIQNPRYQVTQFGKPVTLSCSQTLNHNVMYWYQQKSSQAPKLLFHYYDKDFNNEADTPDNFQSRRPNTSFCFLDIRSPGLGDTAMYLCATSRGGGRNTEAFFGQGTRLTVV.

This sequence joins TRBV7-3 and TRBJ2-3, with D unclear. Germline-derived CDR1 and CDR2 are SGHTA and FQGTGA. V shed 3 bases and J shed 4 bases, with 8 bases lying between them. The CDR3 totals 13 residues. CDR3 nucleotides: TGTGCCAGCAGCTTGAGGAGTCCAGATACGCAGTATTTT. This encodes CASSLRSPDTQYF. The complete variable domain, with remaining parts taken from reference TRBV7-3 and TRBJ2-3, reads GAGVSQTPSNKVTEKGKYVELRCDPISGHTALYWYRQSLGQGPEFLIYFQGTGAADDSGLPNDRFFAVRPEGSVSTLKIQRTERGDSAVYLCASSLRSPDTQYFGPGTRLTVL.

The V and J genes are TRBV25-1 and TRBJ1-5; 7 bases map to TRBD1. Per germline, CDR1 MGHDK and CDR2 SYGVNS. The ends lost 7 bases at V and 6 bases at J; junction bases unmatched: 9. This CDR3 is built from 14 residues. The CDR3 DNA reads as TGTGCCAGCACGGGTACAGGGGAAGGTCAGCCCCAGCATTTT. Its protein product is CASTGTGEGQPQHF.

The V and J genes are TRBV28 and TRBJ2-5, with a tentative D call TRBD1 (5 bases). Germline V gene data show CDR1 as MDHEN and CDR2 as SYDVKM. Trimming cost V 7 bases and J 5 bases, with 20 bases left between them. This CDR3 is 15 amino acids long. CDR3 residues: CASNQARSAGETQYF. The CDR3 DNA is TGTGCCAGCAATCAGGCTAGGTCAGCAGGGGAGACCCAGTACTTC.

About this clone: This same CDR3 is encoded by further DNA sequences in the sample. This CDR3 reads CASSLQGGYGYTF. Here the CDR3 DNA reads TGTGCCAGCAGTTTACAGGGTGGTTATGGCTACACCTTC. The chain carries TRBV12-3 or TRBV12-4 and TRBJ1-2; weak D call: TRBD1 (5 bases). The CDR3 is 13 amino acids. Trimming removed 2 bases at V and 5 bases at J, with 9 bases between.

The gene calls are TRBV20-1 and TRBJ1-5; D may be TRBD1 (5 bases). CDR3 length equals 11 residues. Germline lookup yields CDR1 DFQATT and CDR2 SNEGSKA (reference sequence). The V and J ends lost 8 bases and 4 bases respectively, with 9 bases between them. The CDR3 loop reads CSWGGNQPQHF. The CDR3, as DNA: TGCAGTTGGGGGGGGAATCAGCCCCAGCATTTT.

The rearrangement uses TRBV3-1 (or the pseudogene TRBV3-2) and TRBJ2-3; 11 bases map to TRBD2. The CDR3 is 16 residues long. The J segment lost 2 bases and the V segment lost 6 bases, leaving 7 bases of the junction unmatched. The germline CDR1 and CDR2 sequences are LGHDT and YNNKEL (reference sequence). The CDR3 region has the DNA TGTGCCAGCAGGGGGACTAGCGGTACCCCCACAGATACGCAGTATTTT. Translation gives CASRGTSGTPTDTQYF.

V gene TRBV11-2 combines with J gene TRBJ2-1; tentatively, D is TRBD2 (6 bases). Germline values: CDR1 SGHAT, CDR2 FQNNGV. The CDR3 is made up of 15 amino acids. V lost 3 bases and J 3 bases, leaving 12 bases between the germline ends. The CDR3 DNA is TGTGCCAGCAGCTTGATTGGGCGGGACTACAATGAGCAGTTCTTC. As protein: CASSLIGRDYNEQFF.

The chain links TRBV6-5 to TRBJ2-7; D is undetermined. The CDR3 extends over 10 amino acids. Trimming removed 10 bases from V and 6 bases from J, with 10 bases in between. Looked up from germline, CDR1 is MNHEY and CDR2 is SVGAGI. CDR3 coding DNA: TGTGCCACCTCTTTTCCCGAGCAGTACTTC. This translates into CATSFPEQYF.

The rearrangement joins TRBV6-5 to TRBJ2-2; D may be TRBD1 (5 bases). This CDR3 has 15 residues. Trimming removed 7 bases from V and 5 bases from J, with 17 bases in between. Germline V lookup: CDR1 MNHEY, CDR2 SVGAGI. The CDR3 DNA follows: TGTGCCAGCAAATATGAGCAAAGGGGTACCGGGGAGCTGTTTTTT. It translates to CASKYEQRGTGELFF.

This clone was counted once. V usage is TRBV28 and J usage is TRBJ2-1; 9 nucleotides match TRBD1. Germline V gene sequence: CDR1 MDHEN, CDR2 SYDVKM. The length of the CDR3 is 16 residues. Trimming cost V 5 bases and J 4 bases; bases outside gene matches: 9. The CDR3 spells CASSRFRDRDYNEQFF. The CDR3 region has the DNA TGTGCCAGCAGTCGTTTCCGGGACAGGGATTACAATGAGCAGTTCTTC.

The rearrangement links TRBV18 to TRBJ2-7, with a possible D match to TRBD2 (8 bases). CDR1 is KGHSH and CDR2 is LQKENI in the germline V gene. V lost 3 bases and J 6 bases, leaving 15 bases between the germline ends. The CDR3 is made up of 14 amino acids. For the CDR3, the DNA is TGTGCCAGCTCACCCCGGGAGGGGGCCATCGAGCAGTACTTC. This sequence encodes CASSPREGAIEQYF.

V usage is TRBV19 and J usage is TRBJ2-4, with 9 bases fitting TRBD2. The V gene's germline CDR1 is LNHDA and CDR2 SQIVND (reference sequence). The CDR3 runs to 15 residues. J gave up 8 bases and V 7 bases, and 12 bases lay outside the gene matches. Here the CDR3 DNA reads TGTGCCAGTACCCATTGGAGTAGCGGGAGAGACATTCAGTACTTC. Translation: CASTHWSSGRDIQYF.

The rearrangement uses TRBV18 and TRBJ1-2, with 9 nucleotides matching TRBD1. The CDR3 has 13 amino acids. With V trimmed by 5 bases and J by 7 bases, 5 bases remained unmatched. CDR1 and CDR2 from the germline V gene are KGHSH and LQKENI. CDR3 region: CASSEQGASGYTF. CDR3 nucleotides: TGTGCCAGCTCAGAACAGGGGGCGTCTGGCTACACCTTC.

The chain recombines TRBV18 with TRBJ2-7; tentative D call: TRBD1 (5 bases). The V end was cut by 3 bases, the J end by 5 bases, with 17 bases between. The CDR3 runs to 15 residues. CDR1 is KGHSH, CDR2 LQKENI, per germline. The CDR3 region is CASSPTTGVLHEQYF. As DNA, the CDR3 is TGTGCCAGCTCACCTACTACAGGAGTCTTGCACGAGCAGTACTTC. Drawing the rest from reference TRBV18 and TRBJ2-7, the complete variable domain is NAGVMQNPRHLVRRRGQEARLRCSPMKGHSHVYWYRQLPEEGLKFMVYLQKENIIDESGMPKERFSAEFPKEGPSILRIQQVVRGDSAAYFCASSPTTGVLHEQYFGPGTRLTVT.

The chain links TRBV3-1 (or the pseudogene TRBV3-2) to TRBJ1-4; 12 positions agree with TRBD1. The CDR3 sequence is 14 residues long. The V gene end was trimmed by 4 bases and the J gene end by 10 bases; junction bases not matched to a gene: 4. Germline CDR1 is LGHDT and CDR2 is YNNKEL (reference sequence). The CDR3 loop is CASSLGQGAGKLFF. In nucleotides, the CDR3 is TGTGCCAGCAGCCTGGGACAGGGGGCGGGAAAACTGTTTTTT.

The CDR3 DNA is TGTGCCTGGAGTGAAGGACTAGCGGGGGGCAATGAGCAGTTCTTC. Amino acids: CAWSEGLAGGNEQFF. The chain combines TRBV30 with TRBJ2-1; TRBD2 matches 14 bases. This CDR3 has 15 residues. Germline V CDR1 and CDR2: GTSNPN, SVGIG (reference sequence). V shed 1 base, J shed 6 bases, and the junction held 2 bases outside the gene matches.

The chain links TRBV12-3 or TRBV12-4 to TRBJ1-2; D remains ambiguous. V was trimmed by 5 bases and J by 8 bases, leaving 9 bases between them. This CDR3 comprises 11 residues. The CDR3 region has the DNA TGTGCCAGCAGTCACACGGGGGGCTACACCTTC. It codes for CASSHTGGYTF.

The rearrangement links TRBV5-5 to TRBJ2-7; TRBD2 matches at 7 bases. The J segment lost 0 bases and the V segment lost 4 bases, leaving 7 bases of the junction unmatched. The germline CDR1 and CDR2 sequences are SGHKS and YYEKEE (reference sequence). The length of the CDR3 is 15 residues. This chain's CDR3 is CASSPAWGGSYEQYF. CDR3 bases: TGTGCCAGCAGCCCGGCCTGGGGGGGCTCCTACGAGCAGTACTTC.

For the CDR3, the DNA is TGTGCCACCCGGGGACAGGGATGGGACTATGGCTACACCTTC. Its translation is CATRGQGWDYGYTF. The V and J genes are TRBV24-1 and TRBJ1-2, with 9 bases matching TRBD1. The trim removed 9 bases at V and 3 bases at J, leaving 7 bases unmatched. CDR1 and CDR2 (germline): KGHDR, SFDVKD. The CDR3 consists of 14 residues.

This rearrangement joins TRBV7-6 to TRBJ2-7; 8 bases match TRBD1. V lost 4 bases and J lost 4; bases outside the gene matches: 9. The CDR3 covers 15 residues. The V gene's germline CDR1 is SGHVS and CDR2 FNYEAQ. CDR3 sequence reads: CASSSWDRRDYEQYF. The CDR3 bases are TGTGCCAGCAGCTCCTGGGACAGGAGAGATTACGAGCAGTACTTC.